Here is one T cell receptor beta chain with its context. Its antigen is currently unknown. The read falls 3 residues short of the CDR3 end, and the missing part is taken from the germline J gene. Germline V gene sequence: CDR1 SGHDT, CDR2 YYEEEE. The CDR3 is 13 residues long. V was shortened by 8 bases and J by 3 bases, with 15 bases between the two germline ends. The record originates from a study of T cells in women clearing cervical HPV infection. Study-wide context: Women with histologically confirmed HPV16-related CIN3 or worse, 2 with invasive cancer, served as cases. Controls' single incident HPV16 infection cleared within 12 months without precancer.

Study results and caveats: Repertoire richness, not evenness, was significantly elevated in CIN3+ cases versus controls.

Sequencing used immunoSEQ multiplex PCR; TCRdb keeps in-frame clones, though not all of them. Its table records about 24,000 clones. The J gene is TRBJ2-7, the V gene TRBV5-6; D may be TRBD1 (6 bases). What was sequenced was blood buffy coat. The clonotype comes from a woman aged 18-69 years with a cervical HPV16 infection that either progressed to CIN3+ or cleared (not recorded which). CDR3 residues: CASGGSIFYEQYF. The CDR3 DNA, read in part, is TGTGCCAGTGGGGGCAGCATCTTCTACGAG.